Listed below are T cell receptor beta chains from one sample, sequenced in a study of T cell responses to AZD1222 COVID-19 vaccine. Sequencing used immunoSEQ multiplex PCR; TCRdb keeps in-frame clones, though not all of them. The table records 68,000 or so clones, about nine tenths of them present only once. The material sequenced was peripheral blood, taken on day 0 of AZD1222 vaccination. These TCRs come from an adult in good health. Each CDR3 is given with its conserved first and last residue.

V gene | CDR3 protein
TRBV7-2 | CASSLGAGAAGHGYTF
TRBV4-2 | CASSQDQGTEAFF
TRBV7-9 | CASSWDRGETQYF
TRBV19 | CASSTLRGAPTEAFF
TRBV19 | CASSTPGASNEKLFF
TRBV7-9 | CASNFGTSGFGYEQYF
TRBV11-1 | CASSSGQYQYEQYF
TRBV5-1 | CASSFRGSYTEAFF
TRBV5-4 | CASSLGLAGGQKQYF
TRBV5-1 | CASSSQGSGNTIYF
TRBV20-1 | CSATDFYEQYF
TRBV27 | CASSLAGGNEKLFF
TRBV5-8 | CASSLAGDRYYGYTF
TRBV10-3 | CAISDPTGSTEAFF
TRBV7-9 | CASSLGGPQETQYF
TRBV19 | CASSITRTGYEQYF
TRBV30 | CAWSVREGFYGYTF
TRBV11-2 | CASSLWQNTEAFF
TRBV5-1 | CASSLGANGNTIYF
TRBV5-6 | CASSRRPGTGNYGYTF
TRBV5-1 | CASSLAQPRFTDTQYF
TRBV18 | CASSPVDSKYQPQHF
TRBV11-2 | CASRDWGRKAKNIQYF